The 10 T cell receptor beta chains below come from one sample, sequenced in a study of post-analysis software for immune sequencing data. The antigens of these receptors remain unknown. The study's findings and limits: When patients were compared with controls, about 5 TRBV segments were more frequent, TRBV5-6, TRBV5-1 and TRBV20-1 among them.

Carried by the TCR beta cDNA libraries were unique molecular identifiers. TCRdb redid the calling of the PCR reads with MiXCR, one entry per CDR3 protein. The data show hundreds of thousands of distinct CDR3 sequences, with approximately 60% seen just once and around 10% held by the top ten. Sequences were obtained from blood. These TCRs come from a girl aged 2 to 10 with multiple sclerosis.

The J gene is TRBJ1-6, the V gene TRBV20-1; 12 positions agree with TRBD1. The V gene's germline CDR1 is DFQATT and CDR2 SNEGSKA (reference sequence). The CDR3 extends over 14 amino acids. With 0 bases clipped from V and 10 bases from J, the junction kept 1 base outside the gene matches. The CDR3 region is CSAREGTGGSPLHF. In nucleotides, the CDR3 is TGCAGTGCTAGAGAGGGGACAGGGGGCTCACCCCTCCACTTT.

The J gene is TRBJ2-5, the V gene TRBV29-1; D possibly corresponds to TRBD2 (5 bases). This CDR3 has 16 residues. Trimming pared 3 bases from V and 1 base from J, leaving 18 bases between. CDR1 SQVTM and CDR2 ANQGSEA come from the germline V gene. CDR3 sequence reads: CSVDGDGENRQETQYF. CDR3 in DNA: TGCAGCGTTGACGGGGATGGGGAGAACCGCCAAGAGACCCAGTACTTC.

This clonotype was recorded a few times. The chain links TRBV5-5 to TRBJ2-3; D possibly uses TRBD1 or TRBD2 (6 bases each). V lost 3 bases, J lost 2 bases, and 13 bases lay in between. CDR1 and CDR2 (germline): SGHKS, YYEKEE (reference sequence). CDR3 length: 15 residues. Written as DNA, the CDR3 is TGTGCCAGCAGCTCGGGGGCCGCTGTCACAGATACGCAGTATTTT. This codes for CASSSGAAVTDTQYF.

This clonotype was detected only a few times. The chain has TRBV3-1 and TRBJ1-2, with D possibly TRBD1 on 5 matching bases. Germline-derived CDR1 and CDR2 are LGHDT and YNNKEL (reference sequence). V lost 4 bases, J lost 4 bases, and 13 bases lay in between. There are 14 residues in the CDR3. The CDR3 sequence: CASSPGGRSYGYTF. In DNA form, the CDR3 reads TGTGCCAGCAGCCCCGGGGGTAGGAGCTATGGCTACACCTTC.

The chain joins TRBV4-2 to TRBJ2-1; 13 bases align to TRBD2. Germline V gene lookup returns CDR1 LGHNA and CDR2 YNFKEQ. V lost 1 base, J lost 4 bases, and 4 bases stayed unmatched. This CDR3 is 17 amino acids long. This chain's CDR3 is CASSQAGGLAGYNEQFF. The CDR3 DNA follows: TGTGCCAGCAGCCAAGCCGGGGGACTAGCGGGATACAATGAGCAGTTCTTC.

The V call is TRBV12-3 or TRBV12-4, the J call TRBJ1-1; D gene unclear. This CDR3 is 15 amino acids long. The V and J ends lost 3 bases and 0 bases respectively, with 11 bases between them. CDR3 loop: CASSLSRNMNTEAFF. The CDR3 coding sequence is TGTGCCAGCAGTTTGTCGCGGAACATGAACACTGAAGCTTTCTTT.

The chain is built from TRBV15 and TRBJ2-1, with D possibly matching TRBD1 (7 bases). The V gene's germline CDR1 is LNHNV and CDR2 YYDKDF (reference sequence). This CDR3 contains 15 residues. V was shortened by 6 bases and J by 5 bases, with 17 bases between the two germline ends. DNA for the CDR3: TGTGCCACCAGGACTAGACAGGGCGAGGACAATGAGCAGTTCTTC. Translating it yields CATRTRQGEDNEQFF.

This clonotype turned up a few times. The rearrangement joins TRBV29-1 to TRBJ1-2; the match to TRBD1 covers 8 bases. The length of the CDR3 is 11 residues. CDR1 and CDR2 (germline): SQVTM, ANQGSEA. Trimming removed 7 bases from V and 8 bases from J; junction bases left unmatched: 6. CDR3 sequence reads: CSADRGYGYTF. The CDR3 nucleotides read TGCAGCGCTGACAGGGGATACGGCTACACCTTC.

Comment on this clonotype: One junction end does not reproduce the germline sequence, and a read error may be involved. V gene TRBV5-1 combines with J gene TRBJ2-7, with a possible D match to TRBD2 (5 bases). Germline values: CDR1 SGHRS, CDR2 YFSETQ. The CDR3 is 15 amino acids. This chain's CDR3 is CASSLVRARSYEQYF. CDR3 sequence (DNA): TGCGCCAGTAGCTTGGTGAGGGCCCGTTCCTACGAGCAGTACTTC.

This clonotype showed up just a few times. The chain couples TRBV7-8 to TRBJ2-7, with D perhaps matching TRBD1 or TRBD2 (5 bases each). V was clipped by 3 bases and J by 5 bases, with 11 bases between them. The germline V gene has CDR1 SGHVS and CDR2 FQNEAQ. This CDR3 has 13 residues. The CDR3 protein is CASSFGTVHEQYF. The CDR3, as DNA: TGTGCCAGCAGCTTCGGGACCGTACACGAGCAGTACTTC.